These 26 T cell receptor beta chains share one sample of origin, sequenced in a study of blood T cell repertoires in COVID-19. Sequencing was performed with immunoSEQ multiplex PCR; in TCRdb, only in-frame clones are kept and a portion is missing. The sample has about 100,000 clones, around 88% seen once. The specimen sequenced was peripheral blood. These receptors all stem from a man at least 80 years old with acute or convalescent COVID-19.

The chain links TRBV6-2 or TRBV6-3 to TRBJ2-6; TRBD2 agrees at 7 bases. Trimming removed 0 bases from V and 4 bases from J; junction bases left unmatched: 12. The V gene's germline CDR1 is MNHEY and CDR2 SVGEGT. The length of the CDR3 is 19 residues. The CDR3 is CASSYSSSRGGSGANVLTF. The DNA for the CDR3 is TGTGCCAGCAGTTACTCGTCCTCCCGGGGAGGGTCGGGGGCCAACGTCCTGACTTTC.

In this sample, this clone turned up a few times. The rearrangement joins TRBV11-2 to TRBJ1-6; the D is unclear. The CDR3 is made up of 12 amino acids. V lost 6 bases, J lost 11 bases, and 11 bases lay in between. The germline CDR1 and CDR2 sequences are SGHAT and FQNNGV. The CDR3 nucleotides are TGTGCCAGCAGTTATCTTCAGGCACCCCTCCACTTT. Translated, it gives CASSYLQAPLHF.

The rearrangement joins TRBV28 to TRBJ1-1; possibly TRBD1 for D (5 bases). The V gene lost 6 bases and the J gene lost 5 bases, with 16 bases spanning the gap. There are 14 residues in the CDR3. Germline V gene lookup returns CDR1 MDHEN and CDR2 SYDVKM. The CDR3 loop reads CASSRGGITTEAFF. CDR3 DNA sequence: TGTGCCAGCAGCCGCGGGGGGATTACTACTGAAGCTTTCTTT.

V gene TRBV18 combines with J gene TRBJ2-5, with 7 bases aligning to TRBD1. The V gene end was trimmed by 2 bases and the J gene end by 2 bases; junction bases not matched to a gene: 5. The germline gives CDR1 KGHSH, CDR2 LQKENI. The CDR3 is 15 residues long. CDR3 sequence (DNA): TGTGCCAGCTCACCATTGACAGGGAATCAAGAGACCCAGTACTTC. Translated, it gives CASSPLTGNQETQYF.

In its sample, this clone was seen once. V is TRBV6-5 and J is TRBJ2-2, with TRBD1 as a possible D gene (6 bases). Germline CDR1 is MNHEY and CDR2 is SVGAGI. V lost 8 bases and J lost 6, with 10 bases in between. The CDR3 is made up of 12 amino acids. CDR3 sequence reads: CASGGYAGELFF. The CDR3, as DNA: TGTGCCAGCGGGGGCTATGCCGGGGAGCTGTTTTTT.

This chain joins TRBV19 and TRBJ1-1; D unclear. The CDR3 length is 16 residues. V lost 0 bases and J 0 bases, leaving 11 bases between the germline ends. Germline V gene lookup returns CDR1 LNHDA and CDR2 SQIVND (reference sequence). The CDR3 DNA follows: TGTGCCAGTAGTATAGATCGAGGGAATTTGAACACTGAAGCTTTCTTT. Translation gives CASSIDRGNLNTEAFF.

The chain combines TRBV5-1 with TRBJ2-7; the D gene is possibly TRBD2 (6 bases). CDR3 length equals 14 residues. The ends were cut back, 3 bases at V and 4 bases at J, with 14 bases in the middle. The germline gives CDR1 SGHRS, CDR2 YFSETQ. CDR3 protein: CASSYGTRGYEQYF. CDR3 bases: TGCGCCAGCAGCTACGGGACCCGGGGGTACGAGCAGTACTTC.

This clone was picked up one time. The rearrangement joins TRBV7-2 to TRBJ2-7; D unclear. V was shortened by 2 bases and J by 5 bases, with 7 bases between the two germline ends. From germline, CDR1 is SGHTA and CDR2 FQGNSA. The CDR3 length is 12 residues. The CDR3 protein is CASSLFYHEQYF. The CDR3 coding sequence is TGTGCCAGCAGCTTATTTTATCACGAGCAGTACTTC.

The chain uses TRBV4-1 and TRBJ1-2, with 7 nucleotides matching TRBD1. The CDR3 runs to 15 residues. Germline V lookup: CDR1 MGHRA, CDR2 YSYEKL. The J segment lost 0 bases and the V segment lost 4 bases, leaving 5 bases of the junction unmatched. The CDR3 here is CASSLAGTANYGYTF. The CDR3 DNA reads as TGCGCCAGCAGCCTCGCCGGGACAGCTAACTATGGCTACACCTTC.

CDR3 sequence (DNA): TGTGCCAGCGGATCCGGGACAAACTATGGCTACACCTTC. This sequence encodes CASGSGTNYGYTF. This chain links TRBV28 with TRBJ1-2; tentative D call: TRBD1 (6 bases). The CDR3 contains 13 residues. The germline gives CDR1 MDHEN, CDR2 SYDVKM. The germline V and J ends were trimmed by 8 bases and 2 bases, with 12 bases remaining between them.

This sequence joins TRBV27 and TRBJ2-3; a possible D gene is TRBD2 (6 bases). V shed 8 bases and J shed 2 bases, with 14 bases lying between them. CDR3 size: 14 residues. The germline V gene encodes CDR1 MNHEY and CDR2 SMNVEV (reference sequence). The CDR3 nucleotides are TGTGCCAGCGGTAGCGGAGGGATCACAGATACGCAGTATTTT. This translates into CASGSGGITDTQYF.

The rearrangement links TRBV18 to TRBJ2-1; 8 bases align to TRBD2. The J segment lost 3 bases and the V segment lost 3 bases, leaving 7 bases of the junction unmatched. This CDR3 region has 16 residues. Germline CDR1 and CDR2: KGHSH and LQKENI. CDR3 sequence: CASSPEAGAGYNEQFF. CDR3 DNA sequence: TGTGCCAGCTCACCTGAAGCGGGAGCGGGCTACAATGAGCAGTTCTTC.

V is TRBV10-3 and J is TRBJ2-3; 7 nucleotides match TRBD2. This CDR3 comprises 17 residues. V was pared by 0 bases and J by 3 bases, with 9 bases of the junction left unmatched. Per germline, CDR1 ENHRY and CDR2 SYGVKD. CDR3 loop: CAISESRGSSLTDTQYF. CDR3 nucleotides: TGTGCCATCAGTGAGTCACGCGGGAGCTCCTTGACAGATACGCAGTATTTT.

This clone was detected only once. The CDR3 DNA reads TGTGCCAGCAGCCCCCGACAGGGGTGGAATGAGCAGTTCTTC. Residues: CASSPRQGWNEQFF. The chain joins TRBV5-4 to TRBJ2-1; 8 nucleotides agree with TRBD1. The germline gives CDR1 SGHNT, CDR2 YYREEE (reference sequence). The V segment lost 4 bases and the J segment 7 bases; nucleotides outside the gene matches: 7. CDR3 length: 14 residues.

V and J are TRBV3-1 (or the pseudogene TRBV3-2) and TRBJ2-5, with TRBD1 matching 9 bases. The CDR3 is 15 residues long. V lost 2 bases to trimming and J lost 2 bases; unmatched junction nucleotides: 3. CDR1 is LGHDT and CDR2 is YNNKEL in the germline V gene (reference sequence). The CDR3 DNA reads TGTGCCAGCAGCCAAACTGGACAGGGGCAAGAGACCCAGTACTTC. Its protein is CASSQTGQGQETQYF.

V usage is TRBV10-3 and J usage is TRBJ2-7; a possible D gene is TRBD1 (7 bases). Germline V gives CDR1 ENHRY, CDR2 SYGVKD. V was clipped by 6 bases and J by 2 bases, with 14 bases between them. The CDR3 is 14 residues long. The CDR3 nucleotides are TGTGCCATCAGAAGGGGGCGGGGTCCCTACGAGCAGTACTTC. It codes for CAIRRGRGPYEQYF.

The J gene is TRBJ2-7, the V gene TRBV4-1, with TRBD2 identical over 10 bases. The trim removed 1 base at V and 1 base at J, leaving 7 bases unmatched. Germline V gene lookup returns CDR1 MGHRA and CDR2 YSYEKL. This CDR3 spans 17 amino acids. For the CDR3, the DNA is TGCGCCAGCAGCCAAGGACTAGCGGGCCCCGAATCCTACGAGCAGTACTTC. Its protein is CASSQGLAGPESYEQYF.

V usage is TRBV5-1 and J usage is TRBJ1-1; 7 bases match TRBD1. V was clipped by 2 bases and J by 5 bases; unmatched bases: 6. The CDR3 consists of 14 residues. The germline CDR1 and CDR2 sequences are SGHRS and YFSETQ. The CDR3 DNA is TGCGCCAGCAGCTTAGAGGGGGCGAATACTGAAGCTTTCTTT. Residues: CASSLEGANTEAFF.

The V gene is TRBV6-5, the J gene TRBJ1-4; TRBD1 matches at 7 bases. V dropped 4 bases and J dropped 11; count of bases not matched to a gene: 10. The CDR3 sequence is 14 residues long. In germline, CDR1 is MNHEY, CDR2 SVGAGI. CDR3 DNA: TGTGCCAGCAGTTTCACACAGGGGAATGGGAAACTGTTTTTT. It is translated as CASSFTQGNGKLFF.

The CDR3 region has the DNA TGTGCCAGCTACCAGCAAGAGACCCAGTACTTC. Its protein product is CASYQQETQYF. The chain combines TRBV18 with TRBJ2-5; no firm D call. Germline CDR1 and CDR2: KGHSH and LQKENI. Trimming took 7 bases from V and 2 from J, leaving 5 bases between them. CDR3 length: 11 residues. The complete variable domain, with remaining parts taken from reference TRBV18 and TRBJ2-5, reads NAGVMQNPRHLVRRRGQEARLRCSPMKGHSHVYWYRQLPEEGLKFMVYLQKENIIDESGMPKERFSAEFPKEGPSILRIQQVVRGDSAAYFCASYQQETQYFGPGTRLLVL.

The chain uses TRBV19 and TRBJ2-7; TRBD1 matches 7 bases. The trim removed 8 bases at V and 2 bases at J, leaving 6 bases unmatched. Germline V gene data show CDR1 as LNHDA and CDR2 as SQIVND (reference sequence). CDR3 length equals 13 residues. The CDR3 sequence is CASSGQATYEQYF. CDR3 bases: TGTGCCAGTTCCGGACAGGCCACCTACGAGCAGTACTTC.

This rearrangement joins TRBV5-8 to TRBJ2-5; D may be TRBD2 (6 bases). This CDR3 has 16 residues. V gave up 0 bases and J gave up 4 bases, with 16 bases separating them. The germline CDR1 and CDR2 sequences are SGHTS and YDEGEE. The CDR3 DNA follows: TGTGCCAGCAGCTTGGGAGGTCAGGGAGGCAGAGAGACCCAGTACTTC. This translates into CASSLGGQGGRETQYF.

This clone showed up just a few times. The chain joins TRBV30 to TRBJ1-5; D gene uncertain. V lost 3 bases to trimming and J lost 1 base, with 13 bases between them. Germline V gene lookup returns CDR1 GTSNPN and CDR2 SVGIG (reference sequence). The CDR3 is made up of 15 amino acids. The CDR3 region is CAWSATGISNQPQHF. CDR3 coding DNA: TGTGCCTGGAGCGCGACCGGGATCAGCAATCAGCCCCAGCATTTT.

This clone has more than one count but fewer than ten. The chain links TRBV7-9 to TRBJ2-1, with D perhaps TRBD2 (6 bases). Germline V gene data show CDR1 as SEHNR and CDR2 as FQNEAQ (reference sequence). CDR3 length: 14 residues. Trimming removed 0 bases at V and 8 bases at J, with 11 bases between. The CDR3 coding sequence is TGTGCCAGCAGCTTAGCGGGAGGTCGGGATGAGCAGTTCTTC. Translated: CASSLAGGRDEQFF. Combining the CDR3 with reference TRBV7-9 and TRBJ2-1 gives the whole variable domain DTGVSQNPRHKITKRGQNVTFRCDPISEHNRLYWYRQTLGQGPEFLTYFQNEAQLEKSRLLSDRFSAERPKGSFSTLEIQRTEQGDSAMYLCASSLAGGRDEQFFGPGTRLTVL.

This clone appeared once. The chain employs TRBV7-2 and TRBJ2-1; 12 nucleotides align to TRBD1. CDR1 is SGHTA, CDR2 FQGNSA, per germline. J lost 3 bases, V lost 5 bases, and 11 bases had no gene match. The CDR3 loop spans 18 amino acids. The CDR3 is CASSPSGQGALYYNEQFF. CDR3 bases: TGTGCCAGCAGCCCCTCGGGACAGGGGGCGTTGTACTACAATGAGCAGTTCTTC.

CDR3 sequence (DNA): TGTGCCAGTAGTATAAAAACTAGCGGATACAATGAGCAGTTCTTC. Protein sequence: CASSIKTSGYNEQFF. V usage is TRBV19 and J usage is TRBJ2-1; 8 positions match TRBD2. Germline trimming cut 2 bases from V and 4 bases from J; bases unmatched to any gene: 4. Germline V CDR1 and CDR2: LNHDA, SQIVND (reference sequence). The CDR3 consists of 15 residues.